These 4 T cell receptor beta chains were sequenced from one sample in a study of vaccination effects on CD4 cells after COVID-19. Some clones are missing from TCRdb's copy, which holds only in-frame ones; the method was immunoSEQ multiplex PCR. The sample shows tens of thousands of clones, approximately 74% of them seen only once. No antigen has been assigned to these receptors. Expansion of antigen-specific CD4+ T cells with viral peptide pools was carried out by the ViraFEST assay before sequencing. Following an approximately 9-day culture, CD4+ T cells were purified. The sequenced sample was CD4+ T cells from PBMCs cultured with HCoV-229E spike peptides, obtained before COVID-19 vaccination. These TCRs come from a human donor who received a COVID-19 vaccine.

This chain connects TRBV15 to TRBJ2-5, with 7 bases fitting TRBD1. The CDR3 is 14 residues long. CDR1 and CDR2 (germline): LNHNV, YYDKDF (reference sequence). J gave up 4 bases and V 3 bases, and 5 bases lay outside the gene matches. The CDR3 here is CATSRVGGVETQYF. The DNA of the CDR3 is TGTGCCACCAGCAGGGTAGGGGGCGTAGAGACCCAGTACTTC.

CDR3 coding DNA: TGTGCCAGCAATAATCGACCGGGTGAGCAGTACGTC. Its translation is CASNNRPGEQYV. The chain carries TRBV6-5 and TRBJ2-7; D gene uncertain. The CDR3 sequence is 12 residues long. Germline V gives CDR1 MNHEY, CDR2 SVGAGI. Trimming left V 7 bases short and J 7 bases short, with 14 bases between.

The chain couples TRBV2 to TRBJ1-2; no clear D. The CDR3 has 12 amino acids. The V gene's germline CDR1 is SNHLY and CDR2 FYNNEI. V lost 6 bases and J 8 bases, leaving 13 bases between the germline ends. The CDR3 here is CASRVRMEGYTF. The CDR3 coding sequence is TGTGCCAGCAGAGTGCGAATGGAGGGCTACACCTTC.

This sequence joins TRBV5-1 and TRBJ1-2, with a weak D call TRBD1 (5 bases). The CDR3 length is 16 residues. Trimming removed 5 bases from V and 2 bases from J, with 19 bases in between. CDR1 is SGHRS and CDR2 is YFSETQ in the germline V gene. CDR3 sequence: CASRWTRQWGNYGYTF. The CDR3 DNA reads TGCGCCAGCAGGTGGACCCGACAGTGGGGGAACTATGGCTACACCTTC.